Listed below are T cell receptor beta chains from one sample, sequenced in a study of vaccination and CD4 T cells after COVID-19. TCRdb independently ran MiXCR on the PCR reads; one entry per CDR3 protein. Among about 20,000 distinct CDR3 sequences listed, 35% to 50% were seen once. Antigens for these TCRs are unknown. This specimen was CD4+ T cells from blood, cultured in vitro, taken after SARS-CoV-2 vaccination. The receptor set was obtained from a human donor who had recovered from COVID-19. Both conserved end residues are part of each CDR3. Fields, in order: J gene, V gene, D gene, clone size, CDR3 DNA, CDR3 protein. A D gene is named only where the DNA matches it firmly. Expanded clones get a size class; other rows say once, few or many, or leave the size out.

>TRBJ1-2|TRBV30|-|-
TGTGCCTCACTAGGGGACATCGGAGATGGCTACACCTTC
CASLGDIGDGYTF
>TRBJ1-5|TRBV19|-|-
TGTGCCAGTAGTCCCGGACGGATAAATCAGCCCCAGCATTTT
CASSPGRINQPQHF
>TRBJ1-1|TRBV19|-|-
TGTGCCAGTAGTCCGAGAGATAGTGAAGCTTTCTTT
CASSPRDSEAFF
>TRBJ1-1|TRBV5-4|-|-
TGTGCCAGCAGCTTGTCGGTGAGTCGAGACACTGAAGCTTTCTTT
CASSLSVSRDTEAFF
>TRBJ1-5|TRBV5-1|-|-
TGCGCCAGCAGCTTGGAGGGAGAAGGCAATCAGCCCCAGCATTTT
CASSLEGEGNQPQHF
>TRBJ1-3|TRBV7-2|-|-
TGTGCCAGCAGTCAGGACGGAAACTCTGGAAACACCATATATTTT
CASSQDGNSGNTIYF
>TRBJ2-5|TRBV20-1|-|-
TGCAGTGCCGCGAAGCCCAGCACAGGGCGGGAGACCCAGTACTTC
CSAAKPSTGRETQYF
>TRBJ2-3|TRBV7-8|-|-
TGTGCCAGCAGCCCACACGGCGACGCAGATACGCAGTATTTT
CASSPHGDADTQYF
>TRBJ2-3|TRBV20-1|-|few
TGCAGTGCTAGGGGGCCAGATACGCAGTATTTT
CSARGPDTQYF
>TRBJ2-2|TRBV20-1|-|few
TGCAGTGCTAGAGGCCCGATCGGGGAGCTGTTTTTT
CSARGPIGELFF
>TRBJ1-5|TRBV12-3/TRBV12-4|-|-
TGTGCCAGCAGTTCGCCTTCCGGGACACGCAATCAGCCCCAGCATTTT
CASSSPSGTRNQPQHF